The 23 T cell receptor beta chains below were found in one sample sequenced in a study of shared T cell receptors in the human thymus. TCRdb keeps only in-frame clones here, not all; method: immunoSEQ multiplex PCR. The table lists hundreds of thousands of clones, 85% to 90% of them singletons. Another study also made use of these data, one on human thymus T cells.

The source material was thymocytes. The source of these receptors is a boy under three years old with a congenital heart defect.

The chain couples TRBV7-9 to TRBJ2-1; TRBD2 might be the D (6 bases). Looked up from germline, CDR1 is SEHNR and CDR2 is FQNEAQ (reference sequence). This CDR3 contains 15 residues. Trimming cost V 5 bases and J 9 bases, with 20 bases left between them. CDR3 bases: TGTGCCAGCAGCCCCACACTCGGGGGAAGGACTGAGCAGTTCTTC. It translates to CASSPTLGGRTEQFF.

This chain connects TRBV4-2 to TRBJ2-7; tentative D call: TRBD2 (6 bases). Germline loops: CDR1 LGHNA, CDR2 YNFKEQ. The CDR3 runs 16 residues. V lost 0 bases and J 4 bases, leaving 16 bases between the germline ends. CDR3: CASSQEPRDLTYEQYF. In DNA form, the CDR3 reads TGTGCCAGCAGCCAAGAGCCCCGGGACTTAACTTACGAGCAGTACTTC.

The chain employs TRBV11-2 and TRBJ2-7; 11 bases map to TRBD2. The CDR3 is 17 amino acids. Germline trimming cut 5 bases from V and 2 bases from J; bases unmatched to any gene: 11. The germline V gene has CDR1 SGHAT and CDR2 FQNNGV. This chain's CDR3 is CASSPHEPTSGTYEQYF. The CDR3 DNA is TGTGCCAGCAGCCCCCACGAACCGACTAGCGGGACCTACGAGCAGTACTTC.

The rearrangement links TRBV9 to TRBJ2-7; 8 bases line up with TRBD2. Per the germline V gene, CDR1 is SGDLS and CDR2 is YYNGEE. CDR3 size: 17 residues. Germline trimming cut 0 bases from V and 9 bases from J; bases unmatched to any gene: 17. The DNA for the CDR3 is TGTGCCAGCAGCGTAGGGCCCCCAACGGGACTAGGGGCCAGGCAGTACTTC. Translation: CASSVGPPTGLGARQYF.

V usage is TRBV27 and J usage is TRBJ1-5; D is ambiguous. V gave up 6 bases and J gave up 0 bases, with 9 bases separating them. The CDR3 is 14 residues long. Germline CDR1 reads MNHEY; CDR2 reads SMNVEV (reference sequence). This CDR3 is CASSRSYSNQPQHF. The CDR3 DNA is TGTGCCAGCAGCCGAAGCTATAGCAATCAGCCCCAGCATTTT.

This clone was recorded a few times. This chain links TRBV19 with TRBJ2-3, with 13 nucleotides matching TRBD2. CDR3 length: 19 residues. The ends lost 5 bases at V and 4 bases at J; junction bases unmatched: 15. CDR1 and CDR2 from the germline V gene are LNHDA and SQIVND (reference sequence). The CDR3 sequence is CASSQARRTSGREPDTQYF. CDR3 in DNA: TGTGCCAGTAGTCAAGCGCGGCGAACTAGCGGGAGGGAGCCAGATACGCAGTATTTT.

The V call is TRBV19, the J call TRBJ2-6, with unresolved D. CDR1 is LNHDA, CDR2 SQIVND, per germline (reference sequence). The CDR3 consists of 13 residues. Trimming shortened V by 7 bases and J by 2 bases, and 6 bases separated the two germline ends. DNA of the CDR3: TGTGCCAGTACCCTCCCTGGGGCCAACGTCCTGACTTTC. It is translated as CASTLPGANVLTF.

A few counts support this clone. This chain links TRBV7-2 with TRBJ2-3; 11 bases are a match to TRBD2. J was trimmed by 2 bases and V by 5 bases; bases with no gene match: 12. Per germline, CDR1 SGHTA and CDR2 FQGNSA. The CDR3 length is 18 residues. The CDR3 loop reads CASSPILAGVWATDTQYF. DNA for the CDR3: TGTGCCAGCAGCCCAATACTAGCGGGAGTCTGGGCCACAGATACGCAGTATTTT.

The CDR3 protein is CASSLIRHGYTF. The CDR3 coding sequence is TGTGCCAGCAGCTTGATCAGGCATGGCTACACCTTC. The V and J genes are TRBV7-9 and TRBJ1-2, with no clear D. Trimming left V 3 bases short and J 6 bases short, with 8 bases between. CDR3 size: 12 residues. From germline, CDR1 is SEHNR and CDR2 FQNEAQ (reference sequence).

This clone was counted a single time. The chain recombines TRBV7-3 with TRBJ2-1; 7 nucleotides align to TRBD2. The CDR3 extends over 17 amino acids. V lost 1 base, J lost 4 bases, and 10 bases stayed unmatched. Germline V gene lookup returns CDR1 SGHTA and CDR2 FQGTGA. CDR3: CASSLNPPSGAYNEQFF. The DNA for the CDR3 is TGTGCCAGCAGCTTAAACCCCCCTAGCGGAGCTTACAATGAGCAGTTCTTC.

CDR3 residues: CASSWRTKTDTQYF. The CDR3 coding sequence is TGTGCCAGCAGTTGGCGGACTAAGACAGATACGCAGTATTTT. The chain is built from TRBV6-5 and TRBJ2-3; perhaps TRBD2 as D (6 bases). The CDR3 runs 14 residues. Trimming cost V 4 bases and J 3 bases, with 11 bases left between them. The V gene's germline CDR1 is MNHEY and CDR2 SVGAGI.

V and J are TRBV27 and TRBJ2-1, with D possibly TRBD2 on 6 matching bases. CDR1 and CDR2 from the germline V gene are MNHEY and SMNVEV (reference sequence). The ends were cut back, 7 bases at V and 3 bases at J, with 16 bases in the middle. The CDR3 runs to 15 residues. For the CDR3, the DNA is TGTGCCAGCACCATGGGGCGGGGCAACTACAATGAGCAGTTCTTC. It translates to CASTMGRGNYNEQFF.

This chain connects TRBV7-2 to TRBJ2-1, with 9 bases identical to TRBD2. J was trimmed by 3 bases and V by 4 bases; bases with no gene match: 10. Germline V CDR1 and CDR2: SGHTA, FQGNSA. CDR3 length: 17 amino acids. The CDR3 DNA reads TGTGCCAGCAGCTCCAGTGGGCTAGCGGGGATCTACAATGAGCAGTTCTTC. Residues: CASSSSGLAGIYNEQFF.

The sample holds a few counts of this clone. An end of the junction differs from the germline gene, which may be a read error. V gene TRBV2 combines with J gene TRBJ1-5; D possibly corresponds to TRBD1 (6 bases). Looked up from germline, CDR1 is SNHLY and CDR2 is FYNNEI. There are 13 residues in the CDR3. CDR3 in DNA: TGTGCCAGCAAGGGGGGGAGCACTCAGCCCCAGCATTTT. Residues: CASKGGSTQPQHF.

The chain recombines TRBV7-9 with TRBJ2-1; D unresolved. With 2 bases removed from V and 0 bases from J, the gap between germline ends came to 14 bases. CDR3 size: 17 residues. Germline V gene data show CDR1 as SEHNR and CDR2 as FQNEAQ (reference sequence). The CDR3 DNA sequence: TGTGCCAGCAGCTTACGACGGTCACAGAGCTCCTACAATGAGCAGTTCTTC. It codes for CASSLRRSQSSYNEQFF.

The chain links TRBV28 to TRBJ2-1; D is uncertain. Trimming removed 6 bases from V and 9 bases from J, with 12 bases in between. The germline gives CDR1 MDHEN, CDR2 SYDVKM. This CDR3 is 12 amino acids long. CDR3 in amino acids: CASSPFRVEQFF. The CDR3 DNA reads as TGTGCCAGCAGCCCCTTTAGAGTTGAGCAGTTCTTC.

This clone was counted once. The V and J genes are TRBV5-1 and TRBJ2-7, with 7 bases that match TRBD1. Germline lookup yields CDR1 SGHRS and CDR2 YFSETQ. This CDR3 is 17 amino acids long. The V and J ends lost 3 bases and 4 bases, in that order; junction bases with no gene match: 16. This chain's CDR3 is CASSSLRAEGAQYEQYF. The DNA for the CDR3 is TGCGCCAGCAGCTCCTTGAGGGCTGAGGGGGCGCAATACGAGCAGTACTTC. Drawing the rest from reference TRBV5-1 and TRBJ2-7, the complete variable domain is KAGVTQTPRYLIKTRGQQVTLSCSPISGHRSVSWYQQTPGQGLQFLFEYFSETQRNKGNFPGRFSGRQFSNSRSEMNVSTLELGDSALYLCASSSLRAEGAQYEQYFGPGTRLTVT.

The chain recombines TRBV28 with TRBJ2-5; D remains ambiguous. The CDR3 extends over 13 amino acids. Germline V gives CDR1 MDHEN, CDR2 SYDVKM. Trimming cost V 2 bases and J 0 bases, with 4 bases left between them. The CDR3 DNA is TGTGCCAGCAGTTTAGAGAACCAAGAGACCCAGTACTTC. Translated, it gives CASSLENQETQYF.

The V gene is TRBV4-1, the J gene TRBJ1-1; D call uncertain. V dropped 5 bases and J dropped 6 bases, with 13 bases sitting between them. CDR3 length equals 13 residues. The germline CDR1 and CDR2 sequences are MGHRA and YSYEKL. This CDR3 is CASSVHSDAEAFF. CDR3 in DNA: TGCGCCAGCAGCGTCCACAGTGACGCTGAAGCTTTCTTT.

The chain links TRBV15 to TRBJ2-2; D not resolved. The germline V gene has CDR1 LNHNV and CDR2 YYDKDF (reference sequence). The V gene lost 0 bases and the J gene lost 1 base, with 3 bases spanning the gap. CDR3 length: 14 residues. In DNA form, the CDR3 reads TGTGCCACCAGCAGAGACTTGAACACCGGGGAGCTGTTTTTT. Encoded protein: CATSRDLNTGELFF.

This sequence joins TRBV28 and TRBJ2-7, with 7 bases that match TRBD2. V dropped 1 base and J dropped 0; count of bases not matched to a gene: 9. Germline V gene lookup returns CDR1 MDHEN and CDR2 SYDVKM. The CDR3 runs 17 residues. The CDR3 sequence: CASSLLMLADTSYEQYF. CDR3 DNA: TGTGCCAGCAGTTTATTAATGCTAGCGGATACCTCCTACGAGCAGTACTTC. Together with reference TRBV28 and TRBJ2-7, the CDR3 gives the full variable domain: DVKVTQSSRYLVKRTGEKVFLECVQDMDHENMFWYRQDPGLGLRLIYFSYDVKMKEKGDIPEGYSVSREKKERFSLILESASTNQTSMYLCASSLLMLADTSYEQYFGPGTRLTVT.

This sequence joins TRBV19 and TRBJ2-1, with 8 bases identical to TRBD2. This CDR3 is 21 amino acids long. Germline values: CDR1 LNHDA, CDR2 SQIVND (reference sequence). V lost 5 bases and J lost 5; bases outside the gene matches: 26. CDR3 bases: TGTGCCAGTAGTGTACCCCCCGGACGGGTCGGCGGGAGGAAGGAAAACAATGAGCAGTTCTTC. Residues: CASSVPPGRVGGRKENNEQFF.

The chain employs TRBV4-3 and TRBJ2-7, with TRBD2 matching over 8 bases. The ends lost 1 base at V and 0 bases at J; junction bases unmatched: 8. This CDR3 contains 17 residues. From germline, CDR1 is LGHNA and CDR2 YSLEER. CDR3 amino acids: CASSQVGTSGSSYEQYF. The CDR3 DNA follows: TGCGCCAGCAGCCAAGTGGGCACGAGCGGGAGCTCCTACGAGCAGTACTTC.